Listed below are T cell receptor beta chains from one sample, sequenced in a study of T cell responses to AZD1222 COVID-19 vaccine. Libraries were prepared by immunoSEQ multiplex PCR; TCRdb keeps only in-frame clonotypes and omits some of them. The sample carries roughly 93,000 clones, 70% to 90% recorded once. The sequences come from peripheral blood, collected on day 0 of AZD1222 vaccination. These receptors were taken from an adult in good health. Each CDR3 is given with its conserved first and last residue. The order of the fields is J gene, V gene, CDR3 protein.

j_call: TRBJ2-3; v_call: TRBV11-2; cdr3_aa: CASSFSGQGLDTQYF
j_call: TRBJ2-1; v_call: TRBV2; cdr3_aa: CASPPNRGNEQFF
j_call: TRBJ1-5; v_call: TRBV12-3/TRBV12-4; cdr3_aa: CASSLAGNQPQHF
j_call: TRBJ1-3; v_call: TRBV3-1/TRBV3-2; cdr3_aa: CASSLTSGGNTIYF
j_call: TRBJ2-2; v_call: TRBV5-4; cdr3_aa: CASSLQLTNTGELFF
j_call: TRBJ1-5; v_call: TRBV19; cdr3_aa: CASKELDTHNQPQHF
j_call: TRBJ1-1; v_call: TRBV19; cdr3_aa: CASTPRGRGEAFF
j_call: TRBJ2-7; v_call: TRBV3-1/TRBV3-2; cdr3_aa: CASSQVSGELYF
j_call: TRBJ2-1; v_call: TRBV9; cdr3_aa: CASSAARGEQFF
j_call: TRBJ2-5; v_call: TRBV28; cdr3_aa: CASTGQGETQYF
j_call: TRBJ2-5; v_call: TRBV11-1; cdr3_aa: CASSLGQGRQETQYF
j_call: TRBJ2-7; v_call: TRBV4-2; cdr3_aa: CASSHPGLRYEQYF
j_call: TRBJ1-2; v_call: TRBV19; cdr3_aa: CASSMSGAGGYTF
j_call: TRBJ2-3; v_call: TRBV7-8; cdr3_aa: CASSRGLAGPTGTDTQYF
j_call: TRBJ1-2; v_call: TRBV9; cdr3_aa: CASSVDGQGNGYTF
j_call: TRBJ2-7; v_call: TRBV7-9; cdr3_aa: CASSLRGDSYEQYF
j_call: TRBJ2-3; v_call: TRBV28; cdr3_aa: CASSLELAGSDTQYF
j_call: TRBJ1-1; v_call: TRBV7-2; cdr3_aa: CASSLRADLNTEAFF
j_call: TRBJ1-2; v_call: TRBV30; cdr3_aa: CAWSVAPGHGYTF
j_call: TRBJ2-5; v_call: TRBV5-4; cdr3_aa: CASSSPGTLKETQYF
j_call: TRBJ1-1; v_call: TRBV7-9; cdr3_aa: CASSLVPKNTEAFF
j_call: TRBJ2-5; v_call: TRBV9; cdr3_aa: CASSKTGTAETQYF
j_call: TRBJ1-4; v_call: TRBV18; cdr3_aa: CASSTATGPKIPQFF
j_call: TRBJ1-3; v_call: TRBV15; cdr3_aa: CATSNPDRVSFPGNTIYF
j_call: TRBJ1-2; v_call: TRBV9; cdr3_aa: CASSVLGGSNYGYTF
j_call: TRBJ1-5; v_call: TRBV24-1; cdr3_aa: CATSDASFDSNQPQHF
j_call: TRBJ2-1; v_call: TRBV30; cdr3_aa: CAWARYRTEQFF
j_call: TRBJ1-3; v_call: TRBV19; cdr3_aa: CASSFGRSSGNTIYF
j_call: TRBJ2-1; v_call: TRBV4-3; cdr3_aa: CASSQDRTFHMLGNEQFF
j_call: TRBJ2-7; v_call: TRBV19; cdr3_aa: CAVNSGWPYYEQYF
j_call: TRBJ2-7; v_call: TRBV20-1; cdr3_aa: CSASDRSSYEQYF
j_call: TRBJ1-1; v_call: TRBV24-1; cdr3_aa: CATGTGQGYTEAFF
j_call: TRBJ2-3; v_call: TRBV5-1; cdr3_aa: CASSLSGGATDTQYF
j_call: TRBJ1-1; v_call: TRBV2; cdr3_aa: CASIDRGVTEAFF
j_call: TRBJ1-1; v_call: TRBV29-1; cdr3_aa: CSVGTGDTEAFF
j_call: TRBJ1-1; v_call: TRBV29-1; cdr3_aa: CSAKPAGGMNTEAFF
j_call: TRBJ1-2; v_call: TRBV11-2; cdr3_aa: CASSLDLWEGNYGYTF
j_call: TRBJ2-6; v_call: TRBV7-8; cdr3_aa: CASEPPTGANVLTF
j_call: TRBJ2-1; v_call: TRBV5-1; cdr3_aa: CASSFSPDSYNEQFF